This entry describes one T cell receptor beta chain. Cohort 3 recovery required two negative PCRs, clearance, or symptom resolution. Method: immunoSEQ multiplex PCR; TCRdb's copy keeps in-frame clones and lacks some. The repertoire consists of a few hundred thousand clones, with 85% occurring once and the leading ten covering about 2.5%. This specimen belongs to a study of blood T cell repertoires in COVID-19. Sequencing input: PBMCs or T cells enriched from blood (not recorded which). The receptor comes from a woman aged 45-59 years who had recovered from COVID-19.

The CDR3 coding sequence is TGTGCCTGGAGTCACCCGACTAGCGGGAGACGTGAGCAGTTCTTC. Amino acid sequence: CAWSHPTSGRREQFF. This chain connects TRBV30 to TRBJ2-1, with 12 bases matching TRBD2. CDR3 length equals 15 residues. Trimming took 2 bases from V and 9 from J; bases not matched to a gene: 8. Per the germline V gene, CDR1 is GTSNPN and CDR2 is SVGIG (reference sequence).